Listed here is a single T cell receptor beta chain. Its target is unknown. With a much larger clone just one base away, this may be a read error. This entry is derived from a study of blood T cells in healthy people across ages. Findings of the study overall: Long-lived donors carried more naive CD4+ cells and greater diversity than aged donors. One million T cells yielded diversity estimates that were considered underestimates. Per-million-T-cell TCR beta diversity fell roughly linearly with age.

A second PCR of roughly 7 to 11 cycles used a sample-barcoded 5' primer and a J-beta primer mix. Individual samples furnished no less than 3 million CDR3-containing paired-end reads apiece. TCRdb used MiXCR to reprocess the 5' RACE reads, holding one entry per CDR3 protein. The profile shows 650,000 to 800,000 distinct CDR3 sequences, over 40% of them singletons. The CDR3 contains 14 residues. Germline V gives CDR1 SGHTA, CDR2 FQGNSA. This receptor was identified in a woman older than 75 in good health. The chain has TRBV7-2 and TRBJ2-3; 8 bases are shared with TRBD2. Sequencing used blood. CDR3: CASSSRTSPETQYF. DNA of the CDR3: TGTGCCAGCAGCTCCCGGACTAGCCCAGAGACGCAGTATTTT.